These 25 T cell receptor beta chains share one sample of origin, sequenced in a study of T cell responses to AZD1222 COVID-19 vaccine. Sequenced by immunoSEQ multiplex PCR; TCRdb stores in-frame clones only, minus some. The table has approximately 92,000 clones, approximately 91% seen once; the top ten hold about a fifth. Specimen: peripheral blood, collected on day 0 of AZD1222 vaccination. These TCRs come from an adult in good health.

J is TRBJ1-2 and V is TRBV6-5, with 7 bases that match TRBD1. J gave up 7 bases and V 4 bases, and 12 bases lay outside the gene matches. The CDR3 has 15 residues. Germline V gene data show CDR1 as MNHEY and CDR2 as SVGAGI. CDR3 sequence reads: CASSSPGQRDSGYTF. Written as DNA, the CDR3 is TGTGCCAGCAGTTCGCCGGGACAGAGGGACTCTGGCTACACCTTC.

This sequence joins TRBV11-3 and TRBJ2-3, with 7 bases matching TRBD2. Germline CDR1 is SGHNT and CDR2 is YENEEA. J lost 2 bases, V lost 5 bases, and 10 bases had no gene match. The CDR3 has 16 amino acids. The CDR3 sequence is CASSLGRDYLTDTQYF. The CDR3 DNA reads TGTGCCAGCAGCCTTGGCCGGGACTACCTCACAGATACGCAGTATTTT.

V and J are TRBV10-3 and TRBJ1-6, with a tentative D call TRBD1 (5 bases). V lost 0 bases and J 3 bases, leaving 15 bases between the germline ends. CDR3 length: 18 amino acids. CDR1 is ENHRY and CDR2 is SYGVKD in the germline V gene. The CDR3 spells CAISESGKGENYNSPLHF. The CDR3 DNA sequence: TGTGCCATCAGTGAGTCAGGGAAAGGGGAAAACTATAATTCACCCCTCCACTTT.

CDR3 DNA sequence: TGTGCCAGCAGCCAAGCCCCGTACGAGCAGTACTTC. Amino acids: CASSQAPYEQYF. The V call is TRBV6-6, the J call TRBJ2-7; no definite D call. The CDR3 totals 12 residues. Trimming stripped 6 bases from V and 4 bases from J, with 10 bases between. The V gene's germline CDR1 is MNHNY and CDR2 SVGAGI (reference sequence).

The rearrangement links TRBV18 to TRBJ1-4; maybe TRBD1 (5 bases). Trimming pared 3 bases from V and 6 bases from J, leaving 14 bases between. The CDR3 totals 15 residues. The germline CDR1 and CDR2 sequences are KGHSH and LQKENI. The CDR3: CASSPPGSMDEKLFF. The CDR3 DNA sequence: TGTGCCAGCTCACCCCCAGGGTCGATGGATGAAAAACTGTTTTTT. The complete variable domain, with remaining parts taken from reference TRBV18 and TRBJ1-4, reads NAGVMQNPRHLVRRRGQEARLRCSPMKGHSHVYWYRQLPEEGLKFMVYLQKENIIDESGMPKERFSAEFPKEGPSILRIQQVVRGDSAAYFCASSPPGSMDEKLFFGSGTQLSVL.

This clone was seen just once. This sequence joins TRBV27 and TRBJ1-2, with D perhaps TRBD1 (5 bases). The CDR3 is 14 residues long. Germline CDR1 MNHEY, CDR2 SMNVEV (reference sequence). V lost 2 bases to trimming and J lost 4 bases, with 11 bases between them. The CDR3 loop is CASSLSPTVYGYTF. CDR3 coding DNA: TGTGCCAGCAGTTTAAGCCCGACAGTCTATGGCTACACCTTC.

The CDR3 DNA follows: TGTGCCAGCAGTTACCCGAGGGGGTCAGGAAACACCATATATTTT. This translates into CASSYPRGSGNTIYF. The gene calls are TRBV6-6 and TRBJ1-3, with D tentatively TRBD1 (6 bases). In germline, CDR1 is MNHNY, CDR2 SVGAGI (reference sequence). The V end was cut by 2 bases, the J end by 4 bases, with 12 bases between. The length of the CDR3 is 15 residues.

As for this clone: Within the sample, other DNA sequences also encode this same CDR3. The chain recombines TRBV18 with TRBJ1-2; D is unclear. The germline V gene encodes CDR1 KGHSH and CDR2 LQKENI. This CDR3 has 14 residues. V was clipped by 0 bases and J by 1 base, with 6 bases between them. DNA for the CDR3: TGTGCCAGCTCACCACCAGGGAATAACTATGGCTACACCTTC. This codes for CASSPPGNNYGYTF.

The rearrangement uses TRBV3-1 (or the pseudogene TRBV3-2) and TRBJ1-5; maybe TRBD1 (6 bases). The CDR3 runs 15 residues. CDR1 and CDR2 from the germline V gene are LGHDT and YNNKEL (reference sequence). Deletions cut 1 base from V and 7 bases from J, with 14 bases between. The CDR3 sequence: CASSQAGTGGQPQHF. The CDR3 DNA sequence: TGTGCCAGCAGCCAAGCCGGGACGGGGGGCCAGCCCCAGCATTTT.

This chain joins TRBV7-9 and TRBJ1-2, with D unresolved. Looked up from germline, CDR1 is SEHNR and CDR2 is FQNEAQ (reference sequence). The ends were cut back, 5 bases at V and 8 bases at J, with 18 bases in the middle. The CDR3 has 14 amino acids. The CDR3 protein is CASSARRNINGYTF. The CDR3, as DNA: TGTGCCAGCAGCGCCCGGAGAAACATCAACGGCTACACCTTC.

V and J are TRBV12-3 or TRBV12-4 and TRBJ1-2, with a tentative D call TRBD1 (5 bases). V lost 1 base and J 4 bases, leaving 7 bases between the germline ends. The CDR3 has 13 amino acids. The CDR3 sequence is CASSLGDGYGYTF. CDR3 sequence (DNA): TGTGCCAGCAGTTTAGGGGACGGCTATGGCTACACCTTC.

This chain links TRBV4-1 with TRBJ2-7; tentatively, D is TRBD2 (5 bases). Per the germline V gene, CDR1 is MGHRA and CDR2 is YSYEKL. V was trimmed by 1 base and J by 3 bases, leaving 13 bases between them. CDR3 length equals 15 residues. CDR3 nucleotide sequence: TGCGCCAGCAGCCAAGTTGGTGAGGGATTCTACGAGCAGTACTTC. Amino acid sequence: CASSQVGEGFYEQYF.

The chain links TRBV18 to TRBJ2-7; 7 bases align to TRBD2. This CDR3 is built from 15 residues. CDR1 KGHSH and CDR2 LQKENI come from the germline V gene. V was clipped by 0 bases and J by 6 bases; unmatched bases: 8. CDR3 DNA sequence: TGTGCCAGCTCACCACCGAGTCAGGGAGGGGCCGAGCAGTACTTC. Translating it yields CASSPPSQGGAEQYF.

The chain carries TRBV7-2 and TRBJ1-1, with 9 bases matching TRBD1. The CDR3 extends over 15 amino acids. J gave up 4 bases and V 3 bases, and 6 bases lay outside the gene matches. The germline V gene has CDR1 SGHTA and CDR2 FQGNSA. CDR3 amino acids: CASSLNPQGATEAFF. The CDR3 bases are TGTGCCAGCAGCTTGAACCCACAGGGGGCCACTGAAGCTTTCTTT.

The chain is built from TRBV6-5 and TRBJ1-6, with D perhaps matching TRBD1 (5 bases). This CDR3 contains 14 residues. Trimming removed 6 bases from V and 8 bases from J, with 14 bases in between. In germline, CDR1 is MNHEY, CDR2 SVGAGI. The CDR3 here is CASSLGQSYSPLHF. For the CDR3, the DNA is TGTGCCAGCAGCCTAGGACAAAGCTATTCACCCCTCCACTTT.

The V and J genes are TRBV28 and TRBJ2-7, with TRBD2 identical over 7 bases. The V gene end was trimmed by 9 bases and the J gene end by 4 bases; junction bases not matched to a gene: 6. Looked up from germline, CDR1 is MDHEN and CDR2 is SYDVKM. CDR3 size: 12 residues. CDR3 loop: CARGGVAYEQYF. CDR3 bases: TGTGCCAGGGGAGGGGTGGCGTACGAGCAGTACTTC.

J is TRBJ2-7 and V is TRBV4-2; D is perhaps TRBD2 (5 bases). The CDR3 is 15 residues long. Germline CDR1 is LGHNA and CDR2 is YNFKEQ. Trimming shortened V by 1 base and J by 5 bases, and 15 bases separated the two germline ends. The DNA for the CDR3 is TGTGCCAGCAGCCAAGTAGGCGGCCCGGGGAACGAGCAGTACTTC. Translating gives CASSQVGGPGNEQYF.

The V gene is TRBV28, the J gene TRBJ2-6; 10 bases fit TRBD1. CDR3 length: 17 amino acids. V trimming: 4 bases; J trimming: 3 bases; junction bases outside the gene matches: 6. Germline V CDR1 and CDR2: MDHEN, SYDVKM. CDR3: CASSSATGGFGANVLTF. The DNA for the CDR3 is TGTGCCAGCAGTTCCGCGACAGGGGGCTTTGGGGCCAACGTCCTGACTTTC. Filled out from reference TRBV28 and TRBJ2-6, the complete variable domain reads DVKVTQSSRYLVKRTGEKVFLECVQDMDHENMFWYRQDPGLGLRLIYFSYDVKMKEKGDIPEGYSVSREKKERFSLILESASTNQTSMYLCASSSATGGFGANVLTFGAGSRLTVL.

This chain links TRBV6-1 with TRBJ1-2; D perhaps matches TRBD1 (6 bases). Trimming cost V 2 bases and J 12 bases, with 7 bases left between them. The CDR3 spans 10 residues. Germline V CDR1 and CDR2: MNHNS, SASEGT. CDR3 sequence: CASSERGDTF. CDR3 nucleotides: TGTGCCAGCAGTGAAAGGGGGGACACCTTC.

The chain links TRBV10-3 to TRBJ1-2, with 10 bases lining up with TRBD1. V was clipped by 6 bases and J by 6 bases; unmatched bases: 7. The CDR3 spans 14 residues. Germline CDR1 and CDR2: ENHRY and SYGVKD. Written as DNA, the CDR3 is TGTGCCATCAGGGGACAGGGGACGGGCGATGGCTACACCTTC. Protein: CAIRGQGTGDGYTF.

This chain links TRBV24-1 with TRBJ2-5, with 10 bases lining up with TRBD1. The junction had 6 bases not matched to a gene; V was cut back by 4 bases and J by 5 bases. Germline V gene data show CDR1 as KGHDR and CDR2 as SFDVKD. The CDR3 runs 15 residues. The chain's CDR3 is CATSDAGTGVETQYF. CDR3 nucleotides: TGTGCCACCAGTGACGCCGGGACAGGGGTGGAGACCCAGTACTTC.

The chain recombines TRBV25-1 with TRBJ1-1; D is perhaps TRBD1 (5 bases). This CDR3 contains 15 residues. CDR1 and CDR2 from the germline V gene are MGHDK and SYGVNS. V dropped 4 bases and J dropped 10 bases, with 22 bases sitting between them. The CDR3 DNA reads TGTGCCAGCAGTGCAAAGCCTTCAGGGTTAGGAGGAGCTTTCTTT. It codes for CASSAKPSGLGGAFF.

This chain connects TRBV14 to TRBJ1-3; D is unresolved. Germline V CDR1 and CDR2: SGHDN, FVKESK. With 4 bases removed from V and 7 bases from J, the gap between germline ends came to 14 bases. The CDR3 covers 14 residues. The DNA for the CDR3 is TGTGCCAGCAGCCCGACATTGGGATGGAACACCATATATTTT. Its translation: CASSPTLGWNTIYF.

The chain joins TRBV29-1 to TRBJ1-4, with no clear D. The CDR3 is 12 residues long. The V gene's germline CDR1 is SQVTM and CDR2 ANQGSEA. V dropped 4 bases and J dropped 7 bases, with 10 bases sitting between them. The DNA of the CDR3 is TGCAGCGTTGGCGGGATTTCTGAAAAACTGTTTTTT. Its protein is CSVGGISEKLFF.

The genes are TRBV28 and TRBJ1-2; a possible D gene is TRBD1 (5 bases). V was shortened by 10 bases and J by 1 base, with 7 bases between the two germline ends. In germline, CDR1 is MDHEN, CDR2 SYDVKM. The CDR3 covers 11 residues. CDR3 coding DNA: TGTGCCACCGACAGTAACTATGGCTACACCTTC. Translating it yields CATDSNYGYTF.